A single sample gave rise to the 3 T cell receptor beta chains below, sequenced in a study of a mutant IDH1 vaccine in newly diagnosed glioma (dated by TCRdb to 2020 to 2023). These TCRs' antigens remain unknown. The time point label, as the study defines it: week 35, safety follow-up. Each vaccine dose, consisting of 300 ug of a 20-mer mutant IDH1 peptide in Montanide, was administered subcutaneously with topical imiquimod. The library was produced with the immunoSEQ multiplex PCR assay. TCRdb took this table from immuneACCESS and kept in-frame rearrangements with V and J called. Such tables lack part of the clones; where checked against another copy, unresolved V genes explain under half of the gap, and the rest is unexplained. This sample gives 40,000 to 55,000 clones in total; approximately 80% of them show up just once. Around 6.7% of the sample is taken by the ten largest. Sequenced material: PBMCs, taken from a glioma patient whose treatment included an IDH1 peptide vaccine. The receptors derive from a middle-aged man with glioma.

This clone occurred a few times. In DNA, the CDR3 is TGTGCCTGGAGTGGAGGGACCGATCAGCCCCAGCATTTT. Protein product: CAWSGGTDQPQHF. The rearrangement joins TRBV30 to TRBJ1-5; TRBD1 is a possible D gene (5 bases). With 1 base removed from V and 5 bases from J, the gap between germline ends came to 9 bases. Germline V gene lookup returns CDR1 GTSNPN and CDR2 SVGIG (reference sequence). The CDR3 runs 13 residues.

The gene calls are TRBV19 and TRBJ2-2, with TRBD1 identical over 8 bases. The CDR3 loop spans 14 amino acids. The germline gives CDR1 LNHDA, CDR2 SQIVND (reference sequence). V dropped 6 bases and J dropped 3; count of bases not matched to a gene: 3. This CDR3 reads CASRDRVHTGELFF. DNA of the CDR3: TGTGCCAGTAGGGACAGGGTGCACACCGGGGAGCTGTTTTTT.

This clone showed up just a few times. The CDR3 region is CASSAAAELFF. CDR3 nucleotides: TGTGCCAGCAGCGCCGCAGCGGAGCTGTTTTTT. The chain is built from TRBV7-6 and TRBJ2-2; D remains ambiguous. V was pared by 5 bases and J by 10 bases, with 8 bases between. CDR3 size: 11 residues. Germline V gives CDR1 SGHVS, CDR2 FNYEAQ.